This TCR beta chain derives from a study of cytomegalovirus exposure and HLA in healthy donors. Study context: About 85 million unique TCRs from HLA-typed donors were held in an early release of data. Within the Caucasian-associated ancestry cluster were 81% of the roughly 400 genotyped donors. Study-level points and caveats: Fewer N-insertions than the 666-donor mean were reportedly shown by an Asian-associated ancestry cluster in a later analysis.

Regarding donors, all were healthy bone marrow donors. The CDR3 length is 17 residues. V dropped 4 bases and J dropped 0; count of bases not matched to a gene: 11. The germline V gene has CDR1 MDHEN and CDR2 SYDVKM. Primers for the PCR totalled 60 Vbeta and 13 Jbeta. Assay used: immunoSEQ multiplex PCR; TCRdb lists only in-frame clones, some missing. This sample has about 140,000 clones, with 70% to 90% found just once. As regards this clone: The antigen is not known.

The receptor comes from a woman aged 40 to 50 in good health and CMV-seronegative. The sample was PBMCs. The rearrangement links TRBV28 to TRBJ1-2, with 7 bases matching TRBD1. In DNA form, the CDR3 reads TGTGCCAGCAGTTCCCCCGGACGACAGGGCACTAACTATGGCTACACCTTC. It is translated as CASSSPGRQGTNYGYTF.